The next 8 T cell receptor beta chains were all read from a single sample in a study of patients and donors after allogeneic stem cell transplantation. One entry per CDR3 protein results from TCRdb running MiXCR on the RT-PCR reads. The table lists about 87,000 distinct CDR3 sequences, around 5% of them singletons. The sample consisted of blood, either unsorted or a sorted T cell fraction (not recorded which). The receptors come from a human donor who was either an allogeneic HSCT recipient or a stem cell or donor lymphocyte infusion donor (not recorded which). It is not recorded whose cells these are; they may come from a transplant donor.

This clonotype was detected many times. The chain employs TRBV7-9 and TRBJ2-3; possibly TRBD2 for D (5 bases). The germline CDR1 and CDR2 sequences are SEHNR and FQNEAQ (reference sequence). Trimming pared 3 bases from V and 2 bases from J, leaving 9 bases between. The CDR3 covers 14 residues. CDR3 in amino acids: CASSLGDPTDTQYF. The CDR3 nucleotides read TGTGCCAGCAGCTTGGGAGACCCCACAGATACGCAGTATTTT.

This clonotype has a count of ten or more. The chain recombines TRBV2 with TRBJ2-2, with 11 bases identical to TRBD2. The germline V gene encodes CDR1 SNHLY and CDR2 FYNNEI. The CDR3 extends over 15 amino acids. Losses at the gene ends were 4 bases for V and 4 bases for J; bases not matched to a gene: 2. This CDR3 is CASSGLAGSTGELFF. CDR3 DNA sequence: TGTGCCAGCAGTGGACTAGCGGGGTCCACCGGGGAGCTGTTTTTT.

This clonotype was seen more than once but under ten times. The rearrangement joins TRBV11-2 to TRBJ1-1; D ambiguous. The CDR3 sequence is 16 residues long. V lost 5 bases to trimming and J lost 2 bases, with 18 bases between them. The V gene's germline CDR1 is SGHAT and CDR2 FQNNGV. CDR3: CASSPTGRALNTEAFF. For the CDR3, the DNA is TGTGCCAGCAGCCCAACCGGGAGGGCTCTTAACACTGAAGCTTTCTTT.

This clonotype was counted ten times or more. This rearrangement joins TRBV5-1 to TRBJ2-7; D is unclear. The V end lost 4 bases, the J end lost 2 bases, and 13 bases lay between the germline ends. CDR1 SGHRS and CDR2 YFSETQ come from the germline V gene. The CDR3 totals 14 residues. The CDR3 is CASSHDPGPYEQYF. The DNA of the CDR3 is TGCGCCAGCAGCCACGACCCCGGGCCCTACGAGCAGTACTTC.

This clonotype was recorded at least ten times. V and J are TRBV10-3 and TRBJ2-7; 12 nucleotides line up with TRBD1. This CDR3 has 14 amino acids. Germline CDR1 and CDR2: ENHRY and SYGVKD. V lost 4 bases, J lost 6 bases, and 4 bases stayed unmatched. The CDR3 coding sequence is TGTGCCATCAGTGCCGGGACAGGGGGCGGCGAGCAGTACTTC. It specifies CAISAGTGGGEQYF.

A word on this clonotype: No DNA is shown, since the ends of the CDR3 on it are uncertain; the CDR3 is the one TCRdb lists. The rearrangement joins TRBV9 to TRBJ2-2. The CDR3 numbers 16 amino acids, ends counted. Per germline, CDR1 SGDLS and CDR2 YYNGEE. This CDR3 reads CASSVGDFGTGELFFF.

This clonotype showed up many times. V is TRBV3-1 and J is TRBJ2-5; no reliable D call. The CDR3 contains 13 residues. Germline values: CDR1 LGHDT, CDR2 YNNKEL (reference sequence). V was clipped by 3 bases and J by 4 bases, with 9 bases between them. CDR3 nucleotides: TGTGCCAGCAGCCAGGGAATTGGAGAGACCCAGTACTTC. This codes for CASSQGIGETQYF.

This clonotype was observed a few times. The V and J genes are TRBV5-6 and TRBJ1-5; TRBD1 might be the D (6 bases). Trimming removed 3 bases at V and 0 bases at J, with 28 bases between. The CDR3 has 21 residues. CDR1 SGHDT and CDR2 YYEEEE come from the germline V gene. In DNA form, the CDR3 reads TGTGCCAGCAGCTGTGACAGGTTGTGCTACAAAACTAACTATAGCAATCAGCCCCAGCATTTT. Its translation is CASSCDRLCYKTNYSNQPQHF. The full variable domain, its missing parts supplied by reference TRBV5-6 and TRBJ1-5, is DAGVTQSPTHLIKTRGQQVTLRCSPKSGHDTVSWYQQALGQGPQFIFQYYEEEERQRGNFPDRFSGHQFPNYSSELNVNALLLGDSALYLCASSCDRLCYKTNYSNQPQHFGDGTRLSIL.